This TCR beta chain appears in the sequencing data of a study of blood T cell repertoires in COVID-19. In the study overall: Sources were T cells, B-cell-depleted T cells, or PBMCs; the material itself was cDNA or gDNA.

The table came from immunoSEQ multiplex PCR; TCRdb's copy has only in-frame clones and leaves some out. The top ten clones hold 8.1% of a sample with over 85,000 clones, 85% to 90% of them seen once. V was clipped by 3 bases and J by 3 bases, with 8 bases between them. CDR1 is MNHEY and CDR2 is SMNVEV in the germline V gene (reference sequence). CDR3 length: 13 amino acids. Sequencing was performed on peripheral blood. This TCR derives from a woman in her 70s with acute or convalescent COVID-19. This chain joins TRBV27 and TRBJ1-1, with TRBD1 as a possible D gene (5 bases). CDR3 residues: CASSLQGHTEAFF. In DNA, the CDR3 is TGTGCCAGCAGTTTGCAGGGCCACACTGAAGCTTTCTTT.